Presented here are 26 T cell receptor beta chains from one specimen sequenced in a study of cytomegalovirus exposure and HLA in healthy donors listed by TCRdb under 2017. Library method: the immunoSEQ multiplex PCR assay. For the multiplex PCR, a mixture combining 60 forward primers for TCR Vbeta segments and 13 reverse primers for TCR Jbeta segments was used. The source is immuneACCESS, and TCRdb retained only in-frame sequences with V and J called. Part of the clones is not carried over; for the studies checked, unresolved V genes explain less than half of this, and the remainder is unexplained. For this sample the table gives about 67,000 clones, of which around 87% were detected only once. 9.5% to 13% of the sample rests with the top ten. The specimen was PBMCs. These receptors were collected from a woman aged 25 to 39 in good health and CMV-seropositive.

In DNA, the CDR3 is TGTGCCAGCAGCCCCGAGCCCCGGACTAGGGGTGAGCAGTTCTTC. Protein product: CASSPEPRTRGEQFF. This chain uses TRBV7-3 with TRBJ2-1; TRBD2 matches 7 bases. Germline V gives CDR1 SGHTA, CDR2 FQGTGA. This CDR3 contains 15 residues. With 5 bases clipped from V and 9 bases from J, the junction kept 13 bases outside the gene matches.

V is TRBV9 and J is TRBJ2-5; D might be TRBD2 (6 bases). Trimming took 0 bases from V and 4 from J, leaving 10 bases between them. The length of the CDR3 is 14 residues. Germline CDR1 is SGDLS and CDR2 is YYNGEE. CDR3 DNA: TGTGCCAGCAGCGTAGATGGAGCGGGAGAGACCCAGTACTTC. Translated: CASSVDGAGETQYF.

The chain uses TRBV11-2 and TRBJ1-1, with TRBD1 identical over 7 bases. The germline V gene has CDR1 SGHAT and CDR2 FQNNGV. This CDR3 spans 14 amino acids. V lost 5 bases, J lost 4 bases, and 7 bases stayed unmatched. CDR3 in amino acids: CASSGTDPGTEAFF. CDR3 nucleotides: TGTGCCAGCAGCGGGACAGACCCAGGCACTGAAGCTTTCTTT.

In its sample, this clone was seen once. This chain uses TRBV4-1 with TRBJ2-7, with 8 bases lining up with TRBD1. The CDR3 extends over 17 amino acids. The V gene end was trimmed by 0 bases and the J gene end by 1 base; junction bases not matched to a gene: 8. Germline V lookup: CDR1 MGHRA, CDR2 YSYEKL. The CDR3 region has the DNA TGCGCCAGCAGCCAAGATGTTAGGACAGGGATTTCCTACGAGCAGTACTTC. As protein: CASSQDVRTGISYEQYF.

CDR3 amino acids: CASRKGQNTGELFF. Written as DNA, the CDR3 is TGTGCCAGCAGGAAGGGACAGAACACCGGGGAGCTGTTTTTT. The chain links TRBV27 to TRBJ2-2; possible D gene TRBD1, 6 bases. The CDR3 is 14 residues long. Germline CDR1 and CDR2: MNHEY and SMNVEV (reference sequence). Trimming removed 6 bases from V and 1 base from J, with 9 bases in between.

The chain carries TRBV29-1 and TRBJ1-1; 7 bases agree with TRBD1. Germline V lookup: CDR1 SQVTM, CDR2 ANQGSEA. V dropped 7 bases and J dropped 2; count of bases not matched to a gene: 10. This CDR3 contains 14 residues. In DNA, the CDR3 is TGCAGCGCCCGGACAGGCGGGGACAACACTGAAGCTTTCTTT. This sequence encodes CSARTGGDNTEAFF.

This sequence joins TRBV29-1 and TRBJ2-3; TRBD1 might be the D (5 bases). The V and J ends lost 7 bases and 3 bases respectively, with 11 bases between them. CDR3 size: 12 residues. CDR1 and CDR2 (germline): SQVTM, ANQGSEA. CDR3 DNA: TGCAGCGCTAAGACAGTTACAGATACGCAGTATTTT. Protein: CSAKTVTDTQYF.

This sequence joins TRBV15 and TRBJ2-5; D is possibly TRBD2 (5 bases). V lost 1 base, J lost 1 base, and 19 bases lay in between. Germline V gene sequence: CDR1 LNHNV, CDR2 YYDKDF (reference sequence). The CDR3 extends over 18 amino acids. CDR3 residues: CATSRGVEASRSQETQYF. The CDR3 nucleotides are TGTGCCACCAGCAGAGGTGTGGAGGCTTCGCGTTCCCAAGAGACCCAGTACTTC. Looking up the rest from reference TRBV15 and TRBJ2-5 gives the full variable domain: DAMVIQNPRYQVTQFGKPVTLSCSQTLNHNVMYWYQQKSSQAPKLLFHYYDKDFNNEADTPDNFQSRRPNTSFCFLDIRSPGLGDTAMYLCATSRGVEASRSQETQYFGPGTRLLVL.

Only one count was recorded for this clone. J is TRBJ2-5 and V is TRBV30; 14 bases are shared with TRBD2. The closer fit of TRBJ2-7 to the DNA end suggests the J call may be wrong. This CDR3 has 17 amino acids. Looked up from germline, CDR1 is GTSNPN and CDR2 is SVGIG (reference sequence). The chain's CDR3 is CAWSGRTSGRFPAEQYF. CDR3 bases: TGTGCCTGGAGTGGACGGACTAGCGGGAGGTTTCCCGCCGAGCAGTACTTC.

This rearrangement joins TRBV19 to TRBJ2-3, with 13 bases fitting TRBD2. The V gene's germline CDR1 is LNHDA and CDR2 SQIVND (reference sequence). The CDR3 is 16 residues long. The trim removed 7 bases at V and 3 bases at J, leaving 7 bases unmatched. The CDR3 region is CASTRTSGSTTDTQYF. CDR3 sequence (DNA): TGTGCCAGTACTCGGACTAGCGGGAGTACGACAGATACGCAGTATTTT.

Comments on this clone: The junction and the germline gene differ at one end; a read error may be behind it. This chain joins TRBV6-6 and TRBJ1-4, with unresolved D. Germline loops: CDR1 MNHNY, CDR2 SVGAGI (reference sequence). The CDR3 extends over 13 amino acids. CDR3 region: CASSPGTSEKLFF. CDR3 nucleotides: TGTGCCAGCAGTCCGGGTACTAGTGAAAAACTGTTTTTT.

The chain has TRBV2 and TRBJ2-3; perhaps TRBD2 as D (6 bases). This CDR3 contains 15 residues. The germline V and J ends were trimmed by 2 bases and 4 bases, with 13 bases remaining between them. Germline CDR1 reads SNHLY; CDR2 reads FYNNEI. The DNA of the CDR3 is TGTGCCAGCAGTGAACGACTAGTGGCTGCAGATACGCAGTATTTT. Residues: CASSERLVAADTQYF.

This clone appeared a single time. The rearrangement joins TRBV28 to TRBJ2-2; a weak D match, TRBD1 (5 bases). This CDR3 comprises 15 residues. V was clipped by 1 base and J by 4 bases, with 10 bases between them. Looked up from germline, CDR1 is MDHEN and CDR2 is SYDVKM. DNA for the CDR3: TGTGCCAGCAGTTTATCGGGCACAGGCACCGGGGAGCTGTTTTTT. Translated, it gives CASSLSGTGTGELFF.

The chain uses TRBV7-2 and TRBJ2-7; D is possibly TRBD1 (7 bases). Per the germline V gene, CDR1 is SGHTA and CDR2 is FQGNSA. The CDR3 has 13 residues. V gave up 5 bases and J gave up 12 bases, with 20 bases separating them. CDR3 sequence (DNA): TGTGCCAGCAGCACGTACCAGGGGGGCTTGTGGTACTTC. It translates to CASSTYQGGLWYF.

This clone was detected once. The chain has TRBV7-9 and TRBJ1-2; 9 bases agree with TRBD1. Germline V gives CDR1 SEHNR, CDR2 FQNEAQ (reference sequence). The J segment lost 8 bases and the V segment lost 1 base, leaving 5 bases of the junction unmatched. This CDR3 has 14 amino acids. The CDR3 DNA reads as TGTGCCAGCAGCTTAGACAGGGGGCGCAAAGGCTACACCTTC. Protein: CASSLDRGRKGYTF. Based on the CDR3 plus reference TRBV7-9 and TRBJ1-2, the full variable domain is DTGVSQNPRHKITKRGQNVTFRCDPISEHNRLYWYRQTLGQGPEFLTYFQNEAQLEKSRLLSDRFSAERPKGSFSTLEIQRTEQGDSAMYLCASSLDRGRKGYTFGSGTRLTVV.

This chain uses TRBV5-1 with TRBJ1-2; unclear D gene. This CDR3 is built from 14 residues. The V gene's germline CDR1 is SGHRS and CDR2 YFSETQ. Trimming took 4 bases from V and 7 from J, leaving 17 bases between them. The CDR3 spells CASSPAKYSSGYTF. The CDR3 bases are TGCGCCAGCAGCCCCGCTAAGTACAGCTCTGGCTACACCTTC. The full variable domain, with the rest looked up from reference TRBV5-1 and TRBJ1-2, is KAGVTQTPRYLIKTRGQQVTLSCSPISGHRSVSWYQQTPGQGLQFLFEYFSETQRNKGNFPGRFSGRQFSNSRSEMNVSTLELGDSALYLCASSPAKYSSGYTFGSGTRLTVV.

The chain combines TRBV5-1 with TRBJ1-2; D is unresolved. CDR1 is SGHRS, CDR2 YFSETQ, per germline. This CDR3 is 16 amino acids long. The V gene lost 0 bases and the J gene lost 2 bases, with 14 bases spanning the gap. CDR3 amino acids: CASSLASGPTNYGYTF. The DNA of the CDR3 is TGCGCCAGCAGCTTGGCCAGTGGCCCAACCAACTATGGCTACACCTTC.

The chain uses TRBV28 and TRBJ1-2; unclear D gene. The V and J ends lost 2 bases and 7 bases respectively, with 11 bases between them. Germline V gene sequence: CDR1 MDHEN, CDR2 SYDVKM. The CDR3 runs to 13 residues. CDR3 residues: CASSLDRVGGYTF. The CDR3 DNA is TGTGCCAGCAGTTTAGACCGGGTTGGTGGCTACACCTTC.

The V call is TRBV25-1, the J call TRBJ1-3, with D unclear. Between the trimmed V and J ends, which lost 3 bases and 0 bases, there was a span of 15 bases. The CDR3 has 17 amino acids. CDR1 is MGHDK, CDR2 SYGVNS, per germline. The CDR3 region has the DNA TGTGCCAGCAGTGATAGCCCAGCAGTTATCTCTGGAAACACCATATATTTT. This gives the protein CASSDSPAVISGNTIYF.

This clone appeared a single time. CDR3 sequence: CASSPRTGSREQYF. The CDR3 DNA is TGTGCCAGTAGTCCAAGGACAGGGAGTCGCGAGCAGTACTTC. This chain connects TRBV19 to TRBJ2-7; 8 positions agree with TRBD1. J lost 6 bases, V lost 5 bases, and 9 bases had no gene match. Germline V lookup: CDR1 LNHDA, CDR2 SQIVND (reference sequence). This CDR3 comprises 14 residues. Based on the CDR3 plus reference TRBV19 and TRBJ2-7, the full variable domain is DGGITQSPKYLFRKEGQNVTLSCEQNLNHDAMYWYRQDPGQGLRLIYYSQIVNDFQKGDIAEGYSVSREKKESFPLTVTSAQKNPTAFYLCASSPRTGSREQYFGPGTRLTVT.

The chain links TRBV27 to TRBJ2-7; 9 bases line up with TRBD2. The CDR3 is 14 amino acids. Per germline, CDR1 MNHEY and CDR2 SMNVEV (reference sequence). V lost 0 bases, J lost 5 bases, and 2 bases stayed unmatched. The CDR3 region is CASSLSSGSDEQYF. Written as DNA, the CDR3 is TGTGCCAGCAGTTTATCTAGCGGGAGTGACGAGCAGTACTTC.

The V gene is TRBV18, the J gene TRBJ1-1, with 7 positions matching TRBD1. The CDR3 length is 14 residues. V lost 5 bases and J lost 0; bases outside the gene matches: 3. From germline, CDR1 is KGHSH and CDR2 LQKENI. CDR3 in DNA: TGTGCCAGCTCATTCGACAGGGTGAACACTGAAGCTTTCTTT. This translates into CASSFDRVNTEAFF.

The DNA of the CDR3 is TGTGCCAGCAGGAACGCCGGGACAGCTTACAATGAGCAGTTCTTC. It yields the protein CASRNAGTAYNEQFF. This sequence joins TRBV5-4 and TRBJ2-1; TRBD1 agrees at 7 bases. The CDR3 length is 15 residues. Germline V gene data show CDR1 as SGHNT and CDR2 as YYREEE (reference sequence). J lost 4 bases, V lost 5 bases, and 9 bases had no gene match.

The chain links TRBV7-2 to TRBJ1-3, with TRBD1 matching over 10 bases. CDR1 and CDR2 (germline): SGHTA, FQGNSA. V trimming: 5 bases; J trimming: 4 bases; junction bases outside the gene matches: 5. The CDR3 is 15 amino acids. For the CDR3, the DNA is TGTGCCAGCAGCCCACGGACAGGGGGAGGAAACACCATATATTTT. Translation: CASSPRTGGGNTIYF.

In the case of this clone: One end of the junction fails to match germline, which may point to a read error. This chain connects TRBV6-6 to TRBJ2-7; TRBD1 matches 8 bases. Germline CDR1 reads MNHNY; CDR2 reads SVGAGI (reference sequence). CDR3 size: 14 residues. CDR3 protein: CASRPGTGRPETSF. DNA for the CDR3: TGTGCCAGCAGACCCGGGACAGGAAGACCAGAGACCTCCTTC.

The chain joins TRBV18 to TRBJ1-2, with 11 bases matching TRBD1. V lost 3 bases to trimming and J lost 7 bases; unmatched junction nucleotides: 7. The CDR3 loop spans 15 amino acids. CDR1 KGHSH and CDR2 LQKENI come from the germline V gene. This CDR3 reads CASSPYSDRGPGYTF. The CDR3 DNA follows: TGTGCCAGCTCACCCTACTCGGACAGGGGGCCTGGCTACACCTTC.